Listed below are T cell receptor beta chains from one sample, sequenced in a study of T-cell memory formation after mild COVID-19. TCRdb recomputed calls from the 5' RACE reads with MiXCR, one row per CDR3 protein. The table records around 300,000 distinct CDR3 sequences, roughly an eighth of them present only once. Sequencing input: PBMCs or a T cell subset sorted from them (not recorded which). These receptors came from a man in his late teens or twenties who had mild COVID-19 (a few samples of this study predate the infection). Cell type and time point are not known. Each CDR3 is given with its conserved first and last residue. The order of the fields is CDR3 length, clone size, V gene, D gene, J gene, CDR3 DNA, CDR3 protein. A D gene is named only where the DNA matches it firmly. Clone size, where shown, is once, few, many, or a class for clones that have expanded.

17	few	TRBV5-5	NA	TRBJ1-1	TGTGCCAGCAGCTTACCCGGCGGAGTCAGGATGAACACTGAAGCTTTCTTT	CASSLPGGVRMNTEAFF
11	few	TRBV6-2/TRBV6-3	NA	TRBJ2-3	TGTGCCAGCGGTATCCAGGGTACGCAGTATTTT	CASGIQGTQYF
13	few	TRBV20-1	NA	TRBJ1-6	TGCAGTGCTCTACAGGGCTCAAATTCACCCCTCCACTTT	CSALQGSNSPLHF
15	many	TRBV10-1	NA	TRBJ2-7	TGCGCCAGCAGTGACGGGGGACTCACCTTGGATGAGCAGTACTTC	CASSDGGLTLDEQYF
15	NA	TRBV5-1	NA	TRBJ2-1	TGCGCCACCCCGAGGGGAGCGGGTCCCTACAATGAGCAGTTCTTC	CATPRGAGPYNEQFF
13	once	TRBV7-2	NA	TRBJ1-2	TGTGCCAGCAGCCCCGCCTGGGGGCAGGGCTACACCTTC	CASSPAWGQGYTF
13	many	TRBV7-9	NA	TRBJ1-6	TGTGCCAGCAGCCCGACCGCGGGTTCACCCCTCCACTTT	CASSPTAGSPLHF
16	few	TRBV6-9	TRBD2	TRBJ2-7	TGTGCCAGCAGTTACCCGTGCGCGGGACTAGAATACGAGCAGTACTTC	CASSYPCAGLEYEQYF
14	many	TRBV7-8	NA	TRBJ2-3	TGTGCCAGCAGCTTAGCAGGGACGGAGAGGCCTCAGTATTTT	CASSLAGTERPQYF
12	many	TRBV11-2	NA	TRBJ2-7	TGTGCCAGCTCATCTGTGGGTTACGAGCAGTACTTC	CASSSVGYEQYF
15	NA	TRBV7-3	TRBD2	TRBJ2-3	TGTGCCAGCAGCATGGGACTAGCGGGCACAGATACGCAGTATTTT	CASSMGLAGTDTQYF
11	NA	TRBV30	NA	TRBJ2-7	TGTGCCTGGAGTGAGAGTGGCGAGCAGTACTTC	CAWSESGEQYF
12	NA	TRBV6-6	NA	TRBJ1-2	TGTGCCAGCAGGGAACAGGACTATGGCTACACCTTC	CASREQDYGYTF
15	few	TRBV29-1	NA	TRBJ2-3	TGCAGCGTTGAAGAGTGGGGGGGCAGCACAGATACGCAGTATTTT	CSVEEWGGSTDTQYF
15	few	TRBV7-3	NA	TRBJ1-3	TGTGCCAGCAGCTTCTCCGGGGCAGGAGGAAACACCATATATTTT	CASSFSGAGGNTIYF
16	few	TRBV9	NA	TRBJ2-2	TGTGCCAGCAGCCCGACCTCTAGTCCCGAGGGCGGGGAGCTGTTTTTT	CASSPTSSPEGGELFF
16	few	TRBV18	NA	TRBJ2-3	TGTGCCAGCTCACCACATACGGCAGGTCCCACAGATACGCAGTATTTT	CASSPHTAGPTDTQYF
12	few	TRBV5-1	NA	TRBJ2-7	TGCGCCAGCAGCTTGAACATCGGGAGGCAGTACTTC	CASSLNIGRQYF